This TCR beta chain was found in a study of blood T cell repertoires in COVID-19. Participant reports of clinical history set cohort assignment. Recovery meant two consecutive negative NP/OP PCR tests, professional clearance, or resolved symptoms. The germline V and J ends were trimmed by 5 bases and 7 bases, with 14 bases remaining between them. This CDR3 spans 13 amino acids. Germline V gene data show CDR1 as SGHTA and CDR2 as FQGTGA. The repertoire was sequenced with immunoSEQ multiplex PCR; TCRdb's copy has only in-frame clones and lacks some. The sample records around 250,000 clones, approximately 83% being singletons.

The chain joins TRBV7-3 to TRBJ1-1; D gene ambiguous. The clonotype comes from a man aged 50 or older who had recovered from COVID-19. The source material was PBMCs or T cells enriched from blood (not recorded which). CDR3 nucleotides: TGTGCCAGCAGCATTGGACGGGAGGGTGAAGCTTTCTTT. This encodes CASSIGREGEAFF. Together with reference TRBV7-3 and TRBJ1-1, the CDR3 gives the full variable domain: GAGVSQTPSNKVTEKGKYVELRCDPISGHTALYWYRQSLGQGPEFLIYFQGTGAADDSGLPNDRFFAVRPEGSVSTLKIQRTERGDSAVYLCASSIGREGEAFFGQGTRLTVV.